This TCR beta chain comes out of a study of identical twins. Study-level results: Out-of-frame sharing of TCR alpha in monozygotic twins was underestimated by models. Cross-sectional statistical analysis was relied on for the conclusions, without the same donors being followed. While abundant cord blood beta clonotypes carried fewer insertions, memory repertoires showed no such pattern.

TCRdb analysed the 5' RACE reads with MiXCR anew, one entry per CDR3 protein. The sample holds about 530,000 distinct CDR3 sequences, about 20% seen once. Each donor was a healthy Caucasian. Germline-derived CDR1 and CDR2 are SGHDT and YYEEEE. The V end lost 2 bases, the J end lost 5 bases, and 13 bases lay between the germline ends. The CDR3 spans 14 residues. The table lists this clonotype with a few counts. Its cognate antigen is unknown. These data were also filed under a second study, of yellow fever vaccine responses in identical twins.

This clonotype was sampled from a woman aged 18-29 years in good health. The sequenced sample consisted of CD4+ T cells sorted from blood. V usage is TRBV5-6 and J usage is TRBJ2-5; D possibly matches TRBD1 or TRBD2 (6 bases each). The CDR3 spells CASSFQTRGETQYF. CDR3 DNA: TGTGCCAGCAGCTTCCAGACTAGGGGGGAGACCCAGTACTTC.